This T cell receptor beta chain was retrieved from a study of CD4 T cells in relation to SARS-CoV-2 and coronaviruses. Overall study: Controls used an HIV-1 Nef peptide pool or no peptide.

About this clone: Its antigen is currently unknown.

Germline CDR1 LGHDT, CDR2 YNNKEL (reference sequence). The CDR3 is 16 residues long. V lost 5 bases, J lost 4 bases, and 10 bases stayed unmatched. Clones were sequenced by immunoSEQ multiplex PCR, and TCRdb holds only the in-frame ones, with some missing. The sample yields about 23,000 clones, less than 85% seen once. CD4+ T cells from unexposed donors were obtained before the COVID-19 pandemic (2011-2018). After 10 to 11 days of culture, CD4+ T cells were isolated. As cell numbers allowed, unexposed-donor CD4+ T cells faced SARS-CoV-2 S/N and four cold-coronavirus spikes. Input material: CD4+ T cells from PBMCs, cultured in vitro. The receptor's source is a human donor in good health. The gene calls are TRBV3-1 (or the pseudogene TRBV3-2) and TRBJ2-2; the match to TRBD1 covers 7 bases. CDR3 nucleotides: TGTGCCAGCAGCAGACTTGGCAGGGGGTCCACCGGGGAGCTGTTTTTT. Translation gives CASSRLGRGSTGELFF.